A single sample gave rise to the 32 T cell receptor beta chains below, sequenced in a study of blood T cell repertoires in COVID-19. Clones were sequenced by immunoSEQ multiplex PCR, and TCRdb holds only the in-frame ones, with some missing. The data contain approximately 150,000 clones, nearly 90% of them seen just once; the ten biggest clones take up 1.5% to 2%. Input material: peripheral blood. These TCRs come from a man between 65 and 79 years old with acute or convalescent COVID-19.

The chain joins TRBV2 to TRBJ2-5; D is undetermined. Germline lookup yields CDR1 SNHLY and CDR2 FYNNEI. This CDR3 spans 13 amino acids. Trimming pared 7 bases from V and 1 base from J, leaving 10 bases between. The CDR3 loop is CASNLYGQETQYF. CDR3 nucleotide sequence: TGTGCCAGCAACCTTTACGGCCAAGAGACCCAGTACTTC.

The chain links TRBV7-3 to TRBJ2-6; D unresolved. The CDR3 spans 15 residues. Trimming cost V 4 bases and J 0 bases, with 7 bases left between them. Germline V gives CDR1 SGHTA, CDR2 FQGTGA. The CDR3 loop is CASSSAGSGANVLTF. In nucleotides, the CDR3 is TGTGCCAGCAGCTCCGCAGGCTCTGGGGCCAACGTCCTGACTTTC.

The V gene is TRBV7-2, the J gene TRBJ1-1; D is perhaps TRBD1 (5 bases). The germline CDR1 and CDR2 sequences are SGHTA and FQGNSA. The CDR3 extends over 16 amino acids. The V and J ends lost 4 bases and 0 bases respectively, with 15 bases between them. CDR3 sequence reads: CASSYDSLIMNTEAFF. In DNA form, the CDR3 reads TGTGCCAGCAGCTACGACAGCCTAATAATGAACACTGAAGCTTTCTTT.

The genes are TRBV11-3 and TRBJ2-3; 7 bases map to TRBD2. CDR1 SGHNT and CDR2 YENEEA come from the germline V gene. V lost 1 base and J lost 0; bases outside the gene matches: 7. The CDR3 is made up of 17 amino acids. This CDR3 is CASSLAAAGRSTDTQYF. In DNA, the CDR3 is TGTGCCAGCAGCTTAGCGGCTGCCGGGAGGAGCACAGATACGCAGTATTTT.

This sequence joins TRBV21-1 and TRBJ1-4; the table calls TRBD1, which could not be checked here. TRBV21-1 is labeled a pseudogene. The CDR3 length is 17 residues. CDR3 bases: TGTGCCAGCAGCGCCGGACAGGGTTGGGGGTTTAATGAAAAACTGTTTTTT. Translated, it gives CASSAGQGWGFNEKLFF.

The gene calls are TRBV6-6 and TRBJ2-7; 7 bases match TRBD1. The CDR3 runs 15 residues. With V trimmed by 4 bases and J by 3 bases, 9 bases remained unmatched. The germline V gene has CDR1 MNHNY and CDR2 SVGAGI (reference sequence). The CDR3 is CASSSPLGQLYEQYF. The CDR3 bases are TGTGCCAGCAGTTCTCCCTTGGGACAGCTCTACGAGCAGTACTTC.

The chain has TRBV19 and TRBJ2-7; possible D gene TRBD1, 5 bases. This CDR3 is 13 amino acids long. V was cut by 5 bases and J by 3 bases, with 11 bases left in between. Germline V lookup: CDR1 LNHDA, CDR2 SQIVND (reference sequence). DNA for the CDR3: TGTGCCAGTAGTGTCGCCGACAGCTACGAGCAGTACTTC. This translates into CASSVADSYEQYF.

The chain combines TRBV5-1 with TRBJ2-1; D is unresolved. CDR3 length: 15 amino acids. The germline V and J ends were trimmed by 4 bases and 4 bases, with 15 bases remaining between them. In germline, CDR1 is SGHRS, CDR2 YFSETQ. CDR3 loop: CASSLSDAGYNEQFF. The DNA of the CDR3 is TGCGCCAGCAGCCTGAGCGACGCCGGATACAATGAGCAGTTCTTC. Based on the CDR3 plus reference TRBV5-1 and TRBJ2-1, the full variable domain is KAGVTQTPRYLIKTRGQQVTLSCSPISGHRSVSWYQQTPGQGLQFLFEYFSETQRNKGNFPGRFSGRQFSNSRSEMNVSTLELGDSALYLCASSLSDAGYNEQFFGPGTRLTVL.

This sequence joins TRBV24-1 and TRBJ2-3; 9 nucleotides align to TRBD1. After removal of 9 bases from V and 6 bases from J, the junction contained 12 bases not matched to a gene. CDR1 is KGHDR, CDR2 SFDVKD, per germline. The CDR3 is 15 amino acids. The CDR3 DNA follows: TGTGCCACCCAGACAGGGGGACACAATTCGGATACGCAGTATTTT. Encoded protein: CATQTGGHNSDTQYF.

The rearrangement joins TRBV7-2 to TRBJ2-5; D is perhaps TRBD2 (6 bases). Germline V gene data show CDR1 as SGHTA and CDR2 as FQGNSA. V was trimmed by 2 bases and J by 1 base, leaving 11 bases between them. CDR3 length: 15 amino acids. The CDR3 reads CASSLSTSSQETQYF. CDR3 DNA: TGTGCCAGCAGCTTAAGTACTAGCAGCCAAGAGACCCAGTACTTC.

The chain uses TRBV7-9 and TRBJ2-1, with 7 positions matching TRBD1. This CDR3 spans 14 amino acids. V gave up 7 bases and J gave up 3 bases; unmatched junction bases: 6. The germline CDR1 and CDR2 sequences are SEHNR and FQNEAQ (reference sequence). This CDR3 reads CASNKQGYYNEQFF. The CDR3 nucleotides read TGTGCCAGCAACAAACAGGGGTACTACAATGAGCAGTTCTTC.

The genes are TRBV11-1 and TRBJ2-2; 14 positions match TRBD2. V was clipped by 5 bases and J by 5 bases; unmatched bases: 4. In germline, CDR1 is SGHAT, CDR2 FQDESV (reference sequence). The CDR3 has 16 residues. As DNA, the CDR3 is TGTGCCAGCAGCCGACTAGCGGGAGGGAGTACCGGGGAGCTGTTTTTT. Translating it yields CASSRLAGGSTGELFF.

The rearrangement joins TRBV5-1 to TRBJ2-2; 8 nucleotides align to TRBD2. From germline, CDR1 is SGHRS and CDR2 YFSETQ. The CDR3 has 16 amino acids. V lost 3 bases to trimming and J lost 4 bases; unmatched junction nucleotides: 8. The CDR3 spells CASSSTAGVGTGELFF. The CDR3 DNA is TGCGCCAGCAGCTCAACAGCGGGAGTTGGCACCGGGGAGCTGTTTTTT.

The rearrangement links TRBV2 to TRBJ2-3; 7 positions match TRBD2. CDR1 is SNHLY, CDR2 FYNNEI, per germline. With V trimmed by 4 bases and J by 1 base, 8 bases remained unmatched. CDR3 size: 16 residues. CDR3 sequence reads: CASSVTGTTGTDTQYF. CDR3 DNA sequence: TGTGCCAGCAGTGTAACCGGGACTACCGGCACAGATACGCAGTATTTT.

The chain is built from TRBV30 and TRBJ1-4, with D perhaps TRBD1 (5 bases). The CDR3 extends over 13 amino acids. CDR1 is GTSNPN and CDR2 is SVGIG in the germline V gene (reference sequence). V was pared by 5 bases and J by 0 bases, with 7 bases between. The CDR3 region is CAWGAATNEKLFF. DNA of the CDR3: TGTGCCTGGGGGGCCGCAACTAATGAAAAACTGTTTTTT.

V usage is TRBV4-1 and J usage is TRBJ1-2; TRBD1 matches 7 bases. The CDR3 consists of 14 residues. V shed 3 bases, J shed 6 bases, and the junction held 7 bases outside the gene matches. Germline V lookup: CDR1 MGHRA, CDR2 YSYEKL. CDR3 in amino acids: CASSHLTGDNGYTF. The CDR3 DNA is TGCGCCAGCAGCCATCTTACAGGGGACAATGGCTACACCTTC.

The chain joins TRBV6-5 to TRBJ2-1, with 9 bases matching TRBD2. This CDR3 region has 13 residues. The junction had 6 bases not matched to a gene; V was cut back by 7 bases and J by 8 bases. CDR1 is MNHEY and CDR2 is SVGAGI in the germline V gene. The CDR3 DNA follows: TGTGCCAGCATCGATTTAGCGGGAGATGAGCAGTTCTTC. It specifies CASIDLAGDEQFF.

This clone was detected only a few times. The chain joins TRBV4-2 to TRBJ2-5; D might be TRBD1 (7 bases). Between the trimmed V and J ends, which lost 0 bases and 4 bases, there was a span of 18 bases. The CDR3 extends over 17 amino acids. Germline lookup yields CDR1 LGHNA and CDR2 YNFKEQ. CDR3: CASSQDSRRGEIETQYF. The CDR3 DNA is TGTGCCAGCAGCCAAGATTCGCGCAGGGGGGAGATAGAGACCCAGTACTTC.

The rearrangement uses TRBV6-5 and TRBJ1-5; D gene unclear. This CDR3 has 15 residues. V was cut by 6 bases and J by 4 bases, with 16 bases left in between. The germline gives CDR1 MNHEY, CDR2 SVGAGI. The CDR3 reads CASRASLTVNQPQHF. CDR3 nucleotides: TGTGCCAGCAGAGCTAGTCTTACGGTTAATCAGCCCCAGCATTTT.

The gene calls are TRBV13 and TRBJ2-1; 7 nucleotides match TRBD2. This CDR3 region has 15 residues. The V and J ends lost 5 bases and 3 bases, in that order; junction bases with no gene match: 7. Germline CDR1 reads PRHDT; CDR2 reads FYEKMQ (reference sequence). CDR3 DNA: TGTGCCAGCAGCCCCGGACTAGTGCGCTACAATGAGCAGTTCTTC. Amino acid sequence: CASSPGLVRYNEQFF.

The rearrangement links TRBV18 to TRBJ2-3; D ambiguous. V gave up 4 bases and J gave up 6 bases, with 11 bases separating them. The CDR3 loop spans 13 amino acids. Germline loops: CDR1 KGHSH, CDR2 LQKENI. The CDR3 loop is CASSLGVEDTQYF. The CDR3, as DNA: TGTGCCAGCTCACTAGGAGTCGAGGATACGCAGTATTTT. Based on the CDR3 plus reference TRBV18 and TRBJ2-3, the full variable domain is NAGVMQNPRHLVRRRGQEARLRCSPMKGHSHVYWYRQLPEEGLKFMVYLQKENIIDESGMPKERFSAEFPKEGPSILRIQQVVRGDSAAYFCASSLGVEDTQYFGPGTRLTVL.

The chain employs TRBV27 and TRBJ2-5; TRBD2 agrees at 7 bases. Germline CDR1 and CDR2: MNHEY and SMNVEV (reference sequence). J was trimmed by 2 bases and V by 7 bases; bases with no gene match: 10. CDR3 size: 15 residues. The CDR3 DNA is TGTGCCAGCAACCCTGGGAGGGGCCCACAAGAGACCCAGTACTTC. Encoded protein: CASNPGRGPQETQYF.

This sequence joins TRBV6-1 and TRBJ2-5; TRBD2 matches 7 bases. Unmatched junction bases numbered 8, after V lost 2 bases and J lost 5 bases. The CDR3 has 15 amino acids. CDR1 is MNHNS and CDR2 is SASEGT in the germline V gene. This CDR3 is CASSEPAGPGETQYF. Written as DNA, the CDR3 is TGTGCCAGCAGTGAACCAGCGGGGCCAGGGGAGACCCAGTACTTC.

This chain uses TRBV7-2 with TRBJ1-1; TRBD1 aligns across 8 bases. The ends lost 5 bases at V and 4 bases at J; junction bases unmatched: 3. This CDR3 has 13 amino acids. Germline CDR1 reads SGHTA; CDR2 reads FQGNSA. CDR3 loop: CASSLTGGTEAFF. The CDR3 DNA reads as TGTGCCAGCAGCCTTACAGGGGGCACTGAAGCTTTCTTT.

The rearrangement links TRBV11-2 to TRBJ1-3; D uncertain. V was trimmed by 0 bases and J by 0 bases, leaving 6 bases between them. CDR3 size: 15 residues. The V gene's germline CDR1 is SGHAT and CDR2 FQNNGV. In DNA, the CDR3 is TGTGCCAGCAGCTTAGATCCCAACTCTGGAAACACCATATATTTT. Translated: CASSLDPNSGNTIYF.

This clone was counted a single time. This chain joins TRBV5-8 and TRBJ1-2; the D is unclear. This CDR3 has 17 residues. Trimming took off 0 bases at V and 8 bases at J, with 23 bases between the two ends. Germline CDR1 is SGHTS and CDR2 is YDEGEE. CDR3 in amino acids: CASSLESIRTIFVGYTF. The CDR3 region has the DNA TGTGCCAGCAGCTTGGAATCGATCAGAACGATATTCGTGGGCTACACCTTC.

The chain combines TRBV11-1 with TRBJ1-2, with D uncertain. The CDR3 contains 15 residues. Trimming cost V 1 base and J 0 bases, with 9 bases left between them. CDR1 and CDR2 from the germline V gene are SGHAT and FQDESV (reference sequence). The CDR3 DNA follows: TGTGCCAGCAGCTTAGGTTACGAGGCTAACTATGGCTACACCTTC. Protein: CASSLGYEANYGYTF.

The genes are TRBV30 and TRBJ1-2, with D maybe TRBD1 (6 bases). Germline CDR1 is GTSNPN and CDR2 is SVGIG (reference sequence). This CDR3 is 16 amino acids long. V lost 3 bases to trimming and J lost 8 bases, with 25 bases between them. CDR3 sequence: CAWRFPDRFRSGGYTF. The DNA of the CDR3 is TGTGCCTGGAGGTTCCCGGACAGATTTCGGTCAGGAGGCTACACCTTC.

CDR3 region: CASSLVRASGHNEQFF. The CDR3 region has the DNA TGTGCCAGCAGCTTAGTGCGGGCTAGCGGGCATAATGAGCAGTTCTTC. V and J are TRBV11-2 and TRBJ2-1, with TRBD2 matching over 8 bases. With 1 base clipped from V and 7 bases from J, the junction kept 9 bases outside the gene matches. The CDR3 is 16 residues long. The V gene's germline CDR1 is SGHAT and CDR2 FQNNGV. The whole variable domain, remainder taken from reference TRBV11-2 and TRBJ2-1, is EAGVAQSPRYKIIEKRQSVAFWCNPISGHATLYWYQQILGQGPKLLIQFQNNGVVDDSQLPKDRFSAERLKGVDSTLKIQPAKLEDSAVYLCASSLVRASGHNEQFFGPGTRLTVL.

The V gene is TRBV10-1, the J gene TRBJ1-1; possibly TRBD1 for D (5 bases). V lost 2 bases, J lost 9 bases, and 13 bases lay in between. This CDR3 is 13 amino acids long. Per the germline V gene, CDR1 is WNHNN and CDR2 is SYGVQD (reference sequence). The CDR3 loop reads CASSENWGGKAFF. For the CDR3, the DNA is TGCGCCAGCAGTGAGAATTGGGGGGGGAAAGCTTTCTTT.

The rearrangement uses TRBV11-2 and TRBJ1-4; TRBD1 matches 8 bases. The CDR3 sequence is 16 residues long. J was trimmed by 7 bases and V by 1 base; bases with no gene match: 8. The V gene's germline CDR1 is SGHAT and CDR2 FQNNGV. CDR3 sequence: CASSLVLTGAGEKLFF. CDR3 sequence (DNA): TGTGCCAGCAGCTTAGTCTTGACAGGGGCGGGTGAAAAACTGTTTTTT.

The V call is TRBV12-3 or TRBV12-4, the J call TRBJ1-4; a possible D gene is TRBD1 (6 bases). Trimming took 5 bases from V and 16 from J, leaving 17 bases between them. The CDR3 is made up of 12 amino acids. CDR3 DNA: TGTGCCAGCAGTCTTCAGACAGGCCATCGGTTTTTT. As protein: CASSLQTGHRFF.